These 7 T cell receptor beta chains were all obtained from the same sample, sequenced in a study of ipilimumab plus nivolumab after autologous stem cell transplantation. Measured with immunoSEQ multiplex PCR; TCRdb has only the in-frame clones, and not every one. This sample has 9,000 to 15,000 clones, with almost 70% found just once. Sequencing used PBMCs, obtained in a trial of ipilimumab plus nivolumab as post-transplant consolidation. These receptors all stem from a male donor with diffuse large B-cell lymphoma.

This clone is medium-sized. The DNA of the CDR3 is TGTGCCAGCAGCTTAGAAAAGGTTGAAGCTTTCTTT. It specifies CASSLEKVEAFF. The V and J genes are TRBV7-9 and TRBJ1-1; unclear D gene. Germline V gene data show CDR1 as SEHNR and CDR2 as FQNEAQ (reference sequence). V shed 1 base and J shed 7 bases, with 7 bases lying between them. The CDR3 is 12 amino acids. The variable domain in full, completed from reference TRBV7-9 and TRBJ1-1, reads DTGVSQNPRHKITKRGQNVTFRCDPISEHNRLYWYRQTLGQGPEFLTYFQNEAQLEKSRLLSDRFSAERPKGSFSTLEIQRTEQGDSAMYLCASSLEKVEAFFGQGTRLTVV.

This chain connects TRBV4-3 to TRBJ2-3, with 7 bases lining up with TRBD2. The V gene end was trimmed by 0 bases and the J gene end by 0 bases; junction bases not matched to a gene: 0. This CDR3 has 15 residues. Germline V gene sequence: CDR1 LGHNA, CDR2 YSLEER. CDR3 in DNA: TGCGCCAGCAGCCAAGACGGGGGGAGCACAGATACGCAGTATTTT. This encodes CASSQDGGSTDTQYF.

The table lists this clone with a few counts. The chain employs TRBV5-1 and TRBJ2-5; D not resolved. Germline V gene data show CDR1 as SGHRS and CDR2 as YFSETQ. The CDR3 has 15 residues. V was cut by 0 bases and J by 2 bases, with 11 bases left in between. CDR3 sequence (DNA): TGCGCCAGCAGCTTGGCCGACGCGTCTCAAGAGACCCAGTACTTC. Amino acid sequence: CASSLADASQETQYF.

The rearrangement joins TRBV5-3 to TRBJ1-2; a possible D gene is TRBD1 (5 bases). TRBV5-3 is an open reading frame, and its role is uncertain. The CDR3 is 13 residues long. The germline V and J ends were trimmed by 0 bases and 8 bases, with 11 bases remaining between them. The CDR3 DNA reads TGTGCCAGAAGCTTGGAGGGGCCCCGCGGCTACACCTTC. Its translation: CARSLEGPRGYTF.

V and J are TRBV29-1 and TRBJ1-4; D not resolved. V lost 6 bases to trimming and J lost 5 bases, with 4 bases between them. This CDR3 has 10 amino acids. Germline CDR1 is SQVTM and CDR2 is ANQGSEA. The CDR3, as DNA: TGCAGCGTCCTAAATGAAAAACTGTTTTTT. Translation: CSVLNEKLFF. Based on the CDR3 plus reference TRBV29-1 and TRBJ1-4, the full variable domain is SAVISQKPSRDICQRGTSLTIQCQVDSQVTMMFWYRQQPGQSLTLIATANQGSEATYESGFVIDKFPISRPNLTFSTLTVSNMSPEDSSIYLCSVLNEKLFFGSGTQLSVL.

This clone has more than one count but fewer than ten. The gene calls are TRBV7-2 and TRBJ1-6, with D possibly being TRBD1 (5 bases). Germline V gene lookup returns CDR1 SGHTA and CDR2 FQGNSA. The CDR3 covers 16 residues. Trimming removed 1 base from V and 5 bases from J, with 12 bases in between. CDR3 nucleotides: TGTGCCAGCAGCTTAGAGGCAGGGTTAGATAATTCACCCCTCCACTTT. Translated: CASSLEAGLDNSPLHF.

The chain recombines TRBV4-2 with TRBJ2-7; D not certain. CDR1 and CDR2 (germline): LGHNA, YNFKEQ. This CDR3 region has 11 residues. V was clipped by 4 bases and J by 1 base, with 2 bases between them. CDR3 region: CASSLSYEQYF. CDR3 DNA: TGTGCCAGCAGCCTTTCCTACGAGCAGTACTTC.